The 27 T cell receptor beta chains in this list originate from one sample, sequenced in a study of cytomegalovirus exposure and HLA in healthy donors. Primers: 60 Vbeta forward and 13 Jbeta reverse. The data were produced by immunoSEQ multiplex PCR, yet TCRdb's version contains in-frame clones alone and is incomplete. The data show about 140,000 clones, less than 85% seen once. The material sequenced was PBMCs. The receptors here all came from a man between 40 and 49 years old in good health and CMV-seronegative.

V and J are TRBV5-5 and TRBJ2-5; D not certain. Germline values: CDR1 SGHKS, CDR2 YYEKEE (reference sequence). V lost 3 bases, J lost 4 bases, and 10 bases lay in between. The CDR3 is 13 amino acids. The CDR3 DNA follows: TGTGCCAGCAGCTCGCCTCGAGGAGAGACCCAGTACTTC. Translation: CASSSPRGETQYF.

The CDR3 protein is CASSLSDRGPTGELFF. CDR3 nucleotide sequence: TGTGCCAGCAGTTTATCGGACAGGGGTCCCACCGGGGAGCTGTTTTTT. The chain recombines TRBV28 with TRBJ2-2, with 9 bases identical to TRBD1. V lost 1 base to trimming and J lost 4 bases; unmatched junction nucleotides: 4. CDR3 size: 16 residues. The germline V gene encodes CDR1 MDHEN and CDR2 SYDVKM. Filled out from reference TRBV28 and TRBJ2-2, the complete variable domain reads DVKVTQSSRYLVKRTGEKVFLECVQDMDHENMFWYRQDPGLGLRLIYFSYDVKMKEKGDIPEGYSVSREKKERFSLILESASTNQTSMYLCASSLSDRGPTGELFFGEGSRLTVL.

Only a few counts were recorded for this clone. The chain links TRBV5-1 to TRBJ1-1; TRBD1 matches at 8 bases. The CDR3 contains 14 residues. V lost 7 bases, J lost 3 bases, and 8 bases stayed unmatched. Per germline, CDR1 SGHRS and CDR2 YFSETQ. CDR3 nucleotides: TGCGCCAGCTACCCAGGGGGCGGCTACACTGAAGCTTTCTTT. This encodes CASYPGGGYTEAFF.

V gene TRBV29-1 combines with J gene TRBJ2-1, with 14 bases aligning to TRBD2. J lost 9 bases, V lost 5 bases, and 3 bases had no gene match. Germline-derived CDR1 and CDR2 are SQVTM and ANQGSEA. The CDR3 is 13 amino acids. CDR3 in DNA: TGCAGCGTTCTGGGACTAGCGGGAGTTGAGCAGTTCTTC. Encoded protein: CSVLGLAGVEQFF.

This clone has more than one count but fewer than ten. This chain joins TRBV9 and TRBJ2-7; 8 positions match TRBD2. J gave up 3 bases and V 9 bases, and 14 bases lay outside the gene matches. The germline V gene has CDR1 SGDLS and CDR2 YYNGEE. The CDR3 runs to 15 residues. As DNA, the CDR3 is TGTGCCACAGGCACTAGCGGAGGTTTCCTCTACGAGCAGTACTTC. Protein: CATGTSGGFLYEQYF.

J is TRBJ2-7 and V is TRBV4-2, with 7 bases that match TRBD1. Germline CDR1 is LGHNA and CDR2 is YNFKEQ. This CDR3 region has 17 residues. V lost 0 bases, J lost 1 base, and 9 bases stayed unmatched. CDR3 coding DNA: TGTGCCAGCAGCCAAGAAGGTCCCGGGACAGCTTCCTACGAGCAGTACTTC. Translation gives CASSQEGPGTASYEQYF.

In this sample, this clone turned up a few times. The chain employs TRBV7-3 and TRBJ2-5, with 7 bases matching TRBD2. CDR3 length: 15 amino acids. In germline, CDR1 is SGHTA, CDR2 FQGTGA. The J segment lost 1 base and the V segment lost 1 base, leaving 3 bases of the junction unmatched. The CDR3 DNA follows: TGTGCCAGCAGCTTAAGCGGGGGTTCCCAAGAGACCCAGTACTTC. Protein sequence: CASSLSGGSQETQYF.

This sequence joins TRBV4-2 and TRBJ2-5; perhaps TRBD2 as D (7 bases). Germline CDR1 reads LGHNA; CDR2 reads YNFKEQ. The CDR3 has 15 amino acids. V gave up 2 bases and J gave up 5 bases, with 15 bases separating them. The CDR3 spells CASSQPEEGGETQYF. The CDR3 coding sequence is TGTGCCAGCAGCCAACCGGAGGAGGGGGGGGAGACCCAGTACTTC.

There are a few counts of this clone. CDR3 bases: TGTGCCAGCAGGCCCTCTCAGACTAGCCCTCCGGGAGAGCAGTACTTC. Its protein product is CASRPSQTSPPGEQYF. V is TRBV5-4 and J is TRBJ2-7; 7 bases map to TRBD2. Germline V lookup: CDR1 SGHNT, CDR2 YYREEE (reference sequence). CDR3 size: 16 residues. With V trimmed by 5 bases and J by 7 bases, 18 bases remained unmatched.

V usage is TRBV11-2 and J usage is TRBJ2-3; D uncertain. This CDR3 is built from 13 residues. Trimming took 3 bases from V and 6 from J, leaving 10 bases between them. Germline CDR1 is SGHAT and CDR2 is FQNNGV. The CDR3 is CASSFFSLDTQYF. CDR3 DNA: TGTGCCAGCAGCTTCTTCTCCCTCGATACGCAGTATTTT.

The rearrangement links TRBV4-1 to TRBJ2-3, with 9 bases matching TRBD2. Looked up from germline, CDR1 is MGHRA and CDR2 is YSYEKL. This CDR3 comprises 17 residues. The V and J ends lost 0 bases and 1 base, in that order; junction bases with no gene match: 5. The chain's CDR3 is CASSQEWGTSRTDTQYF. The DNA of the CDR3 is TGCGCCAGCAGCCAAGAGTGGGGGACTAGCCGCACAGATACGCAGTATTTT.

This clone appeared once. The chain uses TRBV7-9 and TRBJ2-6; 7 positions match TRBD2. The CDR3 has 15 residues. Trimming at V came to 5 bases and at J to 0 bases, leaving 1 base not matched to a gene. In germline, CDR1 is SEHNR, CDR2 FQNEAQ (reference sequence). The CDR3, as DNA: TGTGCCAGCAGCCGCGGGGGCTCTGGGGCCAACGTCCTGACTTTC. It codes for CASSRGGSGANVLTF.

The genes are TRBV30 and TRBJ1-2; TRBD1 matches 10 bases. Trimming at V came to 2 bases and at J to 2 bases, leaving 8 bases not matched to a gene. Germline V gives CDR1 GTSNPN, CDR2 SVGIG (reference sequence). This CDR3 has 16 amino acids. The CDR3 coding sequence is TGTGCCTGGAGTCCCCCTCGGGGACAGGGGAACTATGGCTACACCTTC. Translated, it gives CAWSPPRGQGNYGYTF.

The chain employs TRBV6-1 and TRBJ2-7, with D unclear. This CDR3 is 16 amino acids long. Germline CDR1 MNHNS, CDR2 SASEGT. V gave up 3 bases and J gave up 3 bases, with 18 bases separating them. Here the CDR3 DNA reads TGTGCCAGCAGTGAGTATCTGGAGCTATCTGACTACGAGCAGTACTTC. This translates into CASSEYLELSDYEQYF.

The rearrangement links TRBV19 to TRBJ1-5; perhaps TRBD1 as D (6 bases). The V and J ends lost 7 bases and 2 bases respectively, with 12 bases between them. Germline CDR1 reads LNHDA; CDR2 reads SQIVND (reference sequence). The CDR3 loop spans 14 amino acids. The CDR3 DNA reads TGTGCCAGTAATTCACAGGGTGGCAATCAGCCCCAGCATTTT. Its protein is CASNSQGGNQPQHF.

V gene TRBV2 combines with J gene TRBJ2-4; D perhaps matches TRBD2 (6 bases). The CDR3 is 13 residues long. Per the germline V gene, CDR1 is SNHLY and CDR2 is FYNNEI. V shed 11 bases and J shed 0 bases, with 11 bases lying between them. CDR3 in amino acids: CALAGIAKNIQYF. Written as DNA, the CDR3 is TGTGCCCTGGCGGGGATAGCCAAAAACATTCAGTACTTC.

The CDR3 DNA sequence: TGTGCCAGCAGCCAGACTAGCGCTGGGCCTGAGCAGTACTTC. This sequence encodes CASSQTSAGPEQYF. The chain joins TRBV11-2 to TRBJ2-7; 8 bases fit TRBD2. The CDR3 contains 14 residues. Trimming took 5 bases from V and 7 from J; bases not matched to a gene: 10. Germline CDR1 SGHAT, CDR2 FQNNGV.

The V call is TRBV30, the J call TRBJ2-3; the match to TRBD2 covers 12 bases. The CDR3 has 19 residues. The germline CDR1 and CDR2 sequences are GTSNPN and SVGIG (reference sequence). J gave up 1 base and V 2 bases, and 13 bases lay outside the gene matches. DNA of the CDR3: TGTGCCTGGAGTCCTCCGGGGTCTAGCGGGGGGGTGGGCACAGATACGCAGTATTTT. Amino acid sequence: CAWSPPGSSGGVGTDTQYF. Full variable domain (missing parts from reference TRBV30 and TRBJ2-3): SQTIHQWPATLVQPVGSPLSLECTVEGTSNPNLYWYRQAAGRGLQLLFYSVGIGQISSEVPQNLSASRPQDRQFILSSKKLLLSDSGFYLCAWSPPGSSGGVGTDTQYFGPGTRLTVL.

This clone was observed a single time. The germline gene is not matched at one end of the junction; a read error may be the cause. As DNA, the CDR3 is TGTGCCATCAGTGAGTCTCGGAGCTCTGGGGCCAACGGCCTGACTTTC. This encodes CAISESRSSGANGLTF. This rearrangement joins TRBV10-3 to TRBJ2-6, with D possibly TRBD1 on 5 matching bases. Germline assignment: CDR1 ENHRY and CDR2 SYGVKD. CDR3 length: 16 amino acids.

This clone came up once. The J gene is TRBJ1-6, the V gene TRBV7-3; TRBD1 is a possible D gene (6 bases). Germline CDR1 and CDR2: SGHTA and FQGTGA. V lost 2 bases and J lost 8, with 10 bases in between. This CDR3 is 14 amino acids long. CDR3 coding DNA: TGTGCCAGCAGCTTAGGGGGGGCTGATTCACCCCTCCACTTT. It codes for CASSLGGADSPLHF.

The J gene is TRBJ1-1, the V gene TRBV15, with unresolved D. The CDR3 is 13 amino acids. Germline V CDR1 and CDR2: LNHNV, YYDKDF (reference sequence). The ends were cut back, 0 bases at V and 6 bases at J, with 8 bases in the middle. The CDR3: CATSREAAAEAFF. The CDR3 DNA reads TGTGCCACCAGCAGAGAAGCGGCGGCTGAAGCTTTCTTT.

The V and J genes are TRBV15 and TRBJ1-2, with D perhaps TRBD1 (6 bases). Germline CDR1 LNHNV, CDR2 YYDKDF (reference sequence). This CDR3 is 15 amino acids long. The V and J ends lost 0 bases and 8 bases respectively, with 16 bases between them. The chain's CDR3 is CATSRDGVGARGYTF. The CDR3 DNA reads as TGTGCCACCAGCAGAGATGGGGTGGGGGCGCGGGGCTACACCTTC. The full variable domain, completed using reference TRBV15 and TRBJ1-2, is DAMVIQNPRYQVTQFGKPVTLSCSQTLNHNVMYWYQQKSSQAPKLLFHYYDKDFNNEADTPDNFQSRRPNTSFCFLDIRSPGLGDTAMYLCATSRDGVGARGYTFGSGTRLTVV.

This clone has a handful of counts. This chain connects TRBV30 to TRBJ1-2; TRBD1 aligns across 7 bases. The CDR3 is made up of 15 amino acids. Germline-derived CDR1 and CDR2 are GTSNPN and SVGIG (reference sequence). V trimming: 2 bases; J trimming: 2 bases; junction bases outside the gene matches: 8. In DNA form, the CDR3 reads TGTGCCTGGAGTCGGCTTACAGGGGCAAACTATGGCTACACCTTC. Protein: CAWSRLTGANYGYTF.

The chain has TRBV2 and TRBJ2-3; a weak D match, TRBD2 (7 bases). CDR3 length: 14 residues. CDR1 and CDR2 (germline): SNHLY, FYNNEI. V shed 3 bases and J shed 5 bases, with 12 bases lying between them. The CDR3 region is CASSDGGAGDTQYF. CDR3 in DNA: TGTGCCAGCAGTGATGGGGGGGCGGGAGATACGCAGTATTTT.

The rearrangement uses TRBV7-2 and TRBJ1-1; 8 nucleotides agree with TRBD1. CDR1 is SGHTA and CDR2 is FQGNSA in the germline V gene. This CDR3 comprises 15 residues. The V and J ends lost 5 bases and 1 base, in that order; junction bases with no gene match: 6. DNA for the CDR3: TGTGCCAGCAGCGTAGTACAGGGGGGGAACACTGAAGCTTTCTTT. Protein: CASSVVQGGNTEAFF. Based on the CDR3 plus reference TRBV7-2 and TRBJ1-1, the full variable domain is GAGVSQSPSNKVTEKGKDVELRCDPISGHTALYWYRQSLGQGLEFLIYFQGNSAPDKSGLPSDRFSAERTGGSVSTLTIQRTQQEDSAVYLCASSVVQGGNTEAFFGQGTRLTVV.

This clone came up once. The chain recombines TRBV19 with TRBJ2-2; D is unclear. Per the germline V gene, CDR1 is LNHDA and CDR2 is SQIVND (reference sequence). There are 16 residues in the CDR3. The V end lost 3 bases, the J end lost 6 bases, and 17 bases lay between the germline ends. The CDR3 DNA sequence: TGTGCCAGTAGTATTGGGTCGCCGGTGGGCGCCGGGGAGCTGTTTTTT. Its translation is CASSIGSPVGAGELFF.

The V and J genes are TRBV30 and TRBJ1-6; the match to TRBD1 covers 10 bases. Per germline, CDR1 GTSNPN and CDR2 SVGIG (reference sequence). This CDR3 comprises 15 residues. After removal of 3 bases from V and 7 bases from J, the junction contained 6 bases not matched to a gene. This CDR3 is CAWSGGTGANSPLHF. The CDR3 region has the DNA TGTGCCTGGAGCGGAGGGACAGGGGCCAATTCACCCCTCCACTTT.